This TCR beta chain was observed in a study of OX40 agonist ivuxolimab in advanced cancers. The overall study: Recorded diagnoses for dose-escalation patients were hepatocellular carcinoma, melanoma, renal cell or head and neck cancer.

This CDR3 spans 15 amino acids. The germline V and J ends were trimmed by 2 bases and 1 base, with 8 bases remaining between them. Germline-derived CDR1 and CDR2 are MNHNS and SASEGT. Using immunoSEQ multiplex PCR, the repertoire was profiled, and TCRdb retains in-frame clones only, with some absent. The sample records tens of thousands of clones, approximately 78% being singletons. The V call is TRBV6-1, the J call TRBJ1-4; TRBD1 is a possible D gene (6 bases). This receptor was taken from an adult with an advanced solid tumor such as melanoma, head and neck, liver or kidney cancer. The sample in question was CD4+ or CD8+ T cells sorted from blood, obtained in a trial of the OX40 agonist ivuxolimab. Here the CDR3 reads CASSEHRVTNEKLFF. The CDR3 DNA sequence: TGTGCCAGCAGTGAACACAGGGTAACTAATGAAAAACTGTTTTTT.